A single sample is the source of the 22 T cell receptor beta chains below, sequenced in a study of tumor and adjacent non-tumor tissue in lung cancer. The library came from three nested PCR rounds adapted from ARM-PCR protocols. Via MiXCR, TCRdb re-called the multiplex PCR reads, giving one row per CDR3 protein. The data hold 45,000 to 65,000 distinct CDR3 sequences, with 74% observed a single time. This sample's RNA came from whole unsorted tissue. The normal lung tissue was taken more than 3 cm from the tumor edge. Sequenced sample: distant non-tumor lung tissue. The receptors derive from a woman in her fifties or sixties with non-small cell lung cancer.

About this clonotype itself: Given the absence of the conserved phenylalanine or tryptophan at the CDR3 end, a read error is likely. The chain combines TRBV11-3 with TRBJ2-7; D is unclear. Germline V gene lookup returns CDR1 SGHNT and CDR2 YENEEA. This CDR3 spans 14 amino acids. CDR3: CASSLDTETYEQYL. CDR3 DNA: TGTGCTAGCAGCTTAGATACGGAAACCTACGAGCAGTACTTA.

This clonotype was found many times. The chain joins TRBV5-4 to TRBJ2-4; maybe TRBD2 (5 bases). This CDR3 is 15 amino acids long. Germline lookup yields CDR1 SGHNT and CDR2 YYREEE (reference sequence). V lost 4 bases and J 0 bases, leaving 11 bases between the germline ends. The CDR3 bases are TGTGCCAGCAGCGGATTTGGACTAGCCAAAAACATTCAGTACTTC. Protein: CASSGFGLAKNIQYF.

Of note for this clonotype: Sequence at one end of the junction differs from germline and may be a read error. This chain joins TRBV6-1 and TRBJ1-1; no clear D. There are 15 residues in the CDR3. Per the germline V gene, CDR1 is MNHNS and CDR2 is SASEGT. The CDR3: CTSSEPEKGSTEAFF. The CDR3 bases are TGTACCAGCAGTGAGCCGGAAAAAGGGAGCACTGAAGCTTTCTTT.

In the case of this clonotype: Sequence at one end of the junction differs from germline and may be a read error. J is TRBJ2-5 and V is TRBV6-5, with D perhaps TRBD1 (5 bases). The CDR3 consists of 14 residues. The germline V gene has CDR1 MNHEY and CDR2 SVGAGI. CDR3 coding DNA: TGTACCAGCTGCAATATTAGGGGACAAGAGACCCAGTACTTC. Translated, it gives CTSCNIRGQETQYF.

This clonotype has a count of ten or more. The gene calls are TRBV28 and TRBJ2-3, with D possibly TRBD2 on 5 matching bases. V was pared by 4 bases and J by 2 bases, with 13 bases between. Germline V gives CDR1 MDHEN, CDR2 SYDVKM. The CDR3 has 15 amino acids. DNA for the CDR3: TGTGCCAGCAGTTACCCACCTAGCCTCACAGATACGCAGTATTTT. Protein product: CASSYPPSLTDTQYF.

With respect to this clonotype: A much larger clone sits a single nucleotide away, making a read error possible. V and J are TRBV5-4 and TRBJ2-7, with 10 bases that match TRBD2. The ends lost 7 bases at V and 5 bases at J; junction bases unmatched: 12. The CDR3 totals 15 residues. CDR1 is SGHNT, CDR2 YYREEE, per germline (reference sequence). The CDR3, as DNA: TGTGCCAGCGGCTCGCTTAGCGGGAGGTACAACGAGCAGTACTTC. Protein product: CASGSLSGRYNEQYF.

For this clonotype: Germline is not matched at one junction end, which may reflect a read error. In DNA, the CDR3 is TGTGTCTGCAGTCTAACCCGGACAGGGGCGAGGGATCAGCCCCAGCTTTTT. This encodes CVCSLTRTGARDQPQLF. The chain carries TRBV6-2 or TRBV6-3 and TRBJ1-5; 9 nucleotides match TRBD1. The germline gives CDR1 MNHEY, CDR2 SVGEGT. The length of the CDR3 is 17 residues.

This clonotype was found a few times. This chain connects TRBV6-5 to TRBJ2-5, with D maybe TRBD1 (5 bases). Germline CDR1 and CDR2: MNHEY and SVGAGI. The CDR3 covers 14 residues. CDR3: CVSSNIRGQETQYF. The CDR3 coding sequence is TGTGTCAGTAGTAATATTAGGGGACAAGAGACCCAGTACTTC.

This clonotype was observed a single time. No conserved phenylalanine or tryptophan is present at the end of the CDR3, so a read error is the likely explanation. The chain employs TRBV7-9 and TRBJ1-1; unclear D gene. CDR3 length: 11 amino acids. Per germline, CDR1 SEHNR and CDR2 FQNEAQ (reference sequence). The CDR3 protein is CARSLRGEAFY. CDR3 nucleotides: TGTGCCAGAAGCTTACGAGGTGAAGCTTTCTAT.

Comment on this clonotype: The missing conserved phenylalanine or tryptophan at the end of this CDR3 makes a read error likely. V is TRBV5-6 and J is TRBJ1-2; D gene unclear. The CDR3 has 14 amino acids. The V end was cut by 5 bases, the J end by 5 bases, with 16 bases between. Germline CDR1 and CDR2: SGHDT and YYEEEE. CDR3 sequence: CASSLWGVGYGYTS. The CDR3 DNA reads TGTGCCAGCAGTTTGTGGGGAGTCGGGTATGGCTACACCTCC.

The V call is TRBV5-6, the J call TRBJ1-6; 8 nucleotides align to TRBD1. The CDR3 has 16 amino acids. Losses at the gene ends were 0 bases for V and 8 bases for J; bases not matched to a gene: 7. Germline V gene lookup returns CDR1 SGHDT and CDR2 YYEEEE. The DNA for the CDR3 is TGTGCCAGCAGCTTGGGGTCAGGGGGCACGTATTCACCCCTCCACTTT. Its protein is CASSLGSGGTYSPLHF.

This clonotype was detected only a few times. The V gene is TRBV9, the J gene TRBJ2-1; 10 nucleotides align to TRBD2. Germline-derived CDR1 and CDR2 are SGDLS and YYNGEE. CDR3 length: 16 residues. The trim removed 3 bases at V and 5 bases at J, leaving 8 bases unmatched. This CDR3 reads CASSDRTSGIHNEQFF. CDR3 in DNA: TGTGCCAGCAGCGACCGGACTAGCGGTATCCACAATGAGCAGTTCTTC.

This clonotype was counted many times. The CDR3 loop is CASSRTGDTGELFF. CDR3 DNA: TGTGCCAGCAGTCGGACAGGGGACACCGGGGAGCTGTTTTTT. This chain joins TRBV2 and TRBJ2-2, with TRBD1 identical over 9 bases. Germline-derived CDR1 and CDR2 are SNHLY and FYNNEI. Trimming at V came to 5 bases and at J to 3 bases, leaving 1 base not matched to a gene. The length of the CDR3 is 14 residues.

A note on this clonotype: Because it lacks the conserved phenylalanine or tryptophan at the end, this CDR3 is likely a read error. The chain's CDR3 is CRVERSGTGSAQYL. In nucleotides, the CDR3 is TGCAGAGTTGAACGCTCGGGGACAGGAAGCGCGCAGTACTTA. The chain joins TRBV29-1 to TRBJ2-7; 8 nucleotides match TRBD1. Germline CDR1 SQVTM, CDR2 ANQGSEA. The CDR3 sequence is 14 residues long.

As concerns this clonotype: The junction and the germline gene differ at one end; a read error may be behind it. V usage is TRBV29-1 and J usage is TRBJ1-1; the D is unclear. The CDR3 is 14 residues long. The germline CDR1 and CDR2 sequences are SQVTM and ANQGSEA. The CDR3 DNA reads TGCAGCGTTGGTCCCGATGAGACGGGGTTTGAACCTTTCTTT. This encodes CSVGPDETGFEPFF. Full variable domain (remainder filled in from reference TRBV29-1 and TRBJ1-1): SAVISQKPSRDICQRGTSLTIQCQVDSQVTMMFWYRQQPGQSLTLIATANQGSEATYESGFVIDKFPISRPNLTFSTLTVSNMSPEDSSIYLCSVGPDETGFEPFFGQGTRLTVV.

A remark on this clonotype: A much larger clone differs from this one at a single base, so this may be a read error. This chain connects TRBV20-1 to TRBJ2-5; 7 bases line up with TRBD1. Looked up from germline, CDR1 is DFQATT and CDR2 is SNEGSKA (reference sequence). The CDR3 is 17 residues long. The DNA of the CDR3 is TGCAGTGCTAGAGCACTACGACAGGGCCTGTACCAAGATACCCAGTACTTC. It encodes CSARALRQGLYQDTQYF.

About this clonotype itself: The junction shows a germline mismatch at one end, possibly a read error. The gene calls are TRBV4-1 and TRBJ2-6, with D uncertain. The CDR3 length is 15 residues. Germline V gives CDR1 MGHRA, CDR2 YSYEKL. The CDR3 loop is CASSQGDSGANVLTF. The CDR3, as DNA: TGCGCCAGCAGTCAAGGTGACTCTGGGGCCAACGTCCTGACTTTC.

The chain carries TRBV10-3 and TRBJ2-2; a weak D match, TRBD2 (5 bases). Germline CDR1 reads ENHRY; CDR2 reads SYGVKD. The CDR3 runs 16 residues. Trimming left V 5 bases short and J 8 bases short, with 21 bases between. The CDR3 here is CAISKTRTDSLGELFF. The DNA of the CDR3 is TGTGCCATCAGTAAAACCAGGACTGACTCCTTAGGGGAGCTGTTTTTT.

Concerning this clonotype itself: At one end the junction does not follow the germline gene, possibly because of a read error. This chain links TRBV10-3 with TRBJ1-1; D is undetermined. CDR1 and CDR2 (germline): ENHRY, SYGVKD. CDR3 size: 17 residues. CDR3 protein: CAICETKGERRNTEAFF. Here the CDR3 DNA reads TGTGCCATCTGTGAGACTAAGGGTGAGAGACGGAACACTGAAGCTTTCTTT.

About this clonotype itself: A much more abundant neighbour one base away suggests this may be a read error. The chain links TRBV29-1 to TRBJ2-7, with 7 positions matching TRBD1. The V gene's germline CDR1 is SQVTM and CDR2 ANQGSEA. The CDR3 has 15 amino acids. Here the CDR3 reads CIVDWDRGGSYGQYF. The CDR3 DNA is TGCATCGTTGACTGGGACAGAGGAGGCTCCTACGGGCAGTACTTC.

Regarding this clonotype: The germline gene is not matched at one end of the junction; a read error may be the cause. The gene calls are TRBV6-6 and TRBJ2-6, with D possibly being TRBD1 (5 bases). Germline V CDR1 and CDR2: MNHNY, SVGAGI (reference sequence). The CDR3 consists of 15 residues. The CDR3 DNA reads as TGTGCCAGAAGTCCGACAGTCTCTAGGGCCAACGTCCTGACTTTC. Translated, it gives CARSPTVSRANVLTF.

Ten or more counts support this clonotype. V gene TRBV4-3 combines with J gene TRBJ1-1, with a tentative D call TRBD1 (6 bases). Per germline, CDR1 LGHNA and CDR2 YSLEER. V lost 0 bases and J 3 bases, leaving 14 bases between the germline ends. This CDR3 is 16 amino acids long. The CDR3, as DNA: TGCGCCAGCAGCCAAGAATACTACAGGGAGGACACTGAAGCTTTCTTT. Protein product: CASSQEYYREDTEAFF.